The TCR beta chain described here comes from a study of CD8 T cells in ankylosing spondylitis. MiXCR, run by TCRdb on the 5' RACE reads, gives a single entry per CDR3 protein. The data hold over 400,000 distinct CDR3 sequences, with about 24% observed a single time. This clonotype has only a few counts. Antigen unknown. Study outcomes and limitations: Seemingly distinctive of ankylosing spondylitis blood was a TCR beta motif formed by eight highly homologous variants.

V shed 5 bases and J 10 bases; nucleotides not matched to a gene: 15. This CDR3 spans 14 amino acids. CDR1 and CDR2 (germline): DFQATT, SNEGSKA (reference sequence). The sequence was obtained from a male donor with ankylosing spondylitis. The sample comprised blood, either unsorted or a sorted T cell fraction (not recorded which). V and J are TRBV20-1 and TRBJ2-3; TRBD2 matches at 7 bases. The CDR3 protein is CSAPGLPTWGSQYF. CDR3 DNA sequence: TGCAGTGCTCCGGGACTACCCACCTGGGGGTCGCAGTATTTT.